These T cell receptor beta chains were read from a single sample in a study of CD8+CD57+ T cells in acquired aplastic anemia. TCRdb called the reads again in MiXCR, with one record for every CDR3 protein. Of 200,000 to 250,000 distinct CDR3 sequences listed, over 60% are singletons. Material for sequencing was sorted CD4+, CD8+, or CD8+CD57+ T cells (not recorded which) from PBMCs. The receptors come from a human donor in good health. The CDR3 runs from the conserved cysteine through the conserved F or W. D genes are given only for firm matches. Clone size is not always given. Where it is, it says once, few, many or a class for expanded clones.

v_call: TRBV24-1
j_call: TRBJ2-5
clone_size: -
d_call: -
cdr3_nt: TGTGCCACCAGTGATACTGGACCCCGAGAGCAAGAGACCCAGTACTTC
cdr3_aa: CATSDTGPREQETQYF

v_call: TRBV6-5
j_call: TRBJ1-6
clone_size: -
d_call: -
cdr3_nt: TGCGCCAGCAGTTATGACCGGCAGGATGTTGATTCACCCCTCCACTTT
cdr3_aa: CASSYDRQDVDSPLHF

v_call: TRBV7-3
j_call: TRBJ1-3
clone_size: -
d_call: -
cdr3_nt: TGTGCCAGCAGCTTCTTCATATACTCTGGAAACACCATATATTTT
cdr3_aa: CASSFFIYSGNTIYF

v_call: TRBV9
j_call: TRBJ2-1
clone_size: many
d_call: TRBD2
cdr3_nt: TGTGCCAGCAGCGTAAGGGGGACTAGCGGACAGGGGTACAATGAGCAGTTCTTC
cdr3_aa: CASSVRGTSGQGYNEQFF

v_call: TRBV5-1
j_call: TRBJ2-1
clone_size: -
d_call: -
cdr3_nt: TGCGCCAGCAGCATTAGGCAGGGTGATGAGCAGTTCTTC
cdr3_aa: CASSIRQGDEQFF

v_call: TRBV29-1
j_call: TRBJ1-2
clone_size: -
d_call: TRBD1
cdr3_nt: TGCAGCGTTGAAGAGGCAGGGGGCTATGGCTACACCTTC
cdr3_aa: CSVEEAGGYGYTF

v_call: TRBV24-1
j_call: TRBJ1-2
clone_size: -
d_call: -
cdr3_nt: TGTGCCACCAGCGGGGATTATGGCTACACCTTC
cdr3_aa: CATSGDYGYTF

v_call: TRBV20-1
j_call: TRBJ2-7
clone_size: few
d_call: TRBD2
cdr3_nt: TGCAGTGCTAGGAAAGCGGGAGGAACCTACGAGCAGTACTTC
cdr3_aa: CSARKAGGTYEQYF

v_call: TRBV6-1
j_call: TRBJ2-3
clone_size: many
d_call: -
cdr3_nt: TGTGCCAGCAGTGATCCGGGACGGACCTTCACAGATACGCAGTATTTT
cdr3_aa: CASSDPGRTFTDTQYF

v_call: TRBV25-1
j_call: TRBJ2-3
clone_size: -
d_call: -
cdr3_nt: TGTGCCAGCCGGGACACCACAGATACGCAGTATTTT
cdr3_aa: CASRDTTDTQYF

v_call: TRBV7-8
j_call: TRBJ2-1
clone_size: -
d_call: -
cdr3_nt: TGTGCCAGCAGCCTAGGACCCAGCCCCGCCAATGAGCAGTTCTTC
cdr3_aa: CASSLGPSPANEQFF

v_call: TRBV12-3/TRBV12-4
j_call: TRBJ2-7
clone_size: -
d_call: TRBD2
cdr3_nt: TGTGCCAGCAGTTCCGGACTAGCGGGAGGGCCTCCCTACGAGCAGTACTTC
cdr3_aa: CASSSGLAGGPPYEQYF

v_call: TRBV5-1
j_call: TRBJ1-2
clone_size: -
d_call: TRBD1
cdr3_nt: TGTGCCAGCAGTTACTCGAGGACAGGGATCCGTGGCTACACCTTC
cdr3_aa: CASSYSRTGIRGYTF

v_call: TRBV25-1
j_call: TRBJ2-3
clone_size: -
d_call: -
cdr3_nt: TGTGCCAGCAGTGACCCCTCCAGCACAGATACGCAGTATTTT
cdr3_aa: CASSDPSSTDTQYF

v_call: TRBV19
j_call: TRBJ2-1
clone_size: once
d_call: TRBD2
cdr3_nt: TGTGCCAGTAGTATTGGTACGGGGGGACCCTACAATGAGCAGTTCTTC
cdr3_aa: CASSIGTGGPYNEQFF

v_call: TRBV20-1
j_call: TRBJ2-1
clone_size: -
d_call: -
cdr3_nt: TGCAGTGCTAGAGATCGATCGTCTAGCAGATACAATGAGCAGTTCTTC
cdr3_aa: CSARDRSSSRYNEQFF

v_call: TRBV9
j_call: TRBJ2-1
clone_size: -
d_call: -
cdr3_nt: TGTGCCAGCAGTACAGAGGAGCAGTTCTTC
cdr3_aa: CASSTEEQFF

v_call: TRBV15
j_call: TRBJ2-5
clone_size: once
d_call: -
cdr3_nt: TGTGCCACCAGCATTGTAGGGAACCAAGAGACCCAGTACTTC
cdr3_aa: CATSIVGNQETQYF

v_call: TRBV7-2
j_call: TRBJ2-7
clone_size: -
d_call: -
cdr3_nt: TGTGCCAGCAGCTCCTCACGTAACTACGAGCAGTACTTC
cdr3_aa: CASSSSRNYEQYF

v_call: TRBV10-3
j_call: TRBJ1-2
clone_size: -
d_call: -
cdr3_nt: TGTGCCATCAGTGCTAGCGGGGATGTTAACTATGGCTACACCTTC
cdr3_aa: CAISASGDVNYGYTF

v_call: TRBV20-1
j_call: TRBJ2-7
clone_size: once
d_call: -
cdr3_nt: TGCAGTGCTAGAGGACACCGAAACTCCTACGAGCAGTACTTC
cdr3_aa: CSARGHRNSYEQYF

v_call: TRBV10-2
j_call: TRBJ1-5
clone_size: few
d_call: -
cdr3_nt: TGCGCCAGCCAATATCAGCCCCAGCATTTT
cdr3_aa: CASQYQPQHF

v_call: TRBV7-6
j_call: TRBJ2-1
clone_size: -
d_call: TRBD2
cdr3_nt: TGTGCCAGCAGCTTAGCAAGCGGGATTACCACGGTGGATGAGCAGTTCTTC
cdr3_aa: CASSLASGITTVDEQFF

v_call: TRBV5-1
j_call: TRBJ2-1
clone_size: -
d_call: -
cdr3_nt: TGCGCCAGCAGCTTTCGTAGCTATGAGCAGTTCTTC
cdr3_aa: CASSFRSYEQFF

v_call: TRBV7-2
j_call: TRBJ2-5
clone_size: -
d_call: -
cdr3_nt: TGTGCCAGCAGCTTAGCAGCCGGGCAGGTGACCCAGTACTTC
cdr3_aa: CASSLAAGQVTQYF

v_call: TRBV19
j_call: TRBJ2-2
clone_size: once
d_call: TRBD2
cdr3_nt: TGTGCCAGTAGTACTAGCGGGATTACCGGGGAGCTGTTTTTT
cdr3_aa: CASSTSGITGELFF

v_call: TRBV10-3
j_call: TRBJ2-7
clone_size: -
d_call: TRBD2
cdr3_nt: TGTGCCATCAGTGACTCAAAGCGGGGGGGCTACGAGCAGTACTTC
cdr3_aa: CAISDSKRGGYEQYF

v_call: TRBV7-3
j_call: TRBJ2-7
clone_size: -
d_call: TRBD2
cdr3_nt: TGTGCCAGCAGCACCCGAGCGGGGCAGCCCTACGAGCAGTACTTC
cdr3_aa: CASSTRAGQPYEQYF

v_call: TRBV10-3
j_call: TRBJ2-7
clone_size: -
d_call: TRBD2
cdr3_nt: TGTGCCATCATTGAGGCAACTAGCGGCCGCGAGCAGTACTTC
cdr3_aa: CAIIEATSGREQYF

v_call: TRBV12-3/TRBV12-4
j_call: TRBJ2-7
clone_size: -
d_call: TRBD1
cdr3_nt: TGTGCCATCAGTGGGAGGACAGGGACCTACGAGCAGTACTTC
cdr3_aa: CAISGRTGTYEQYF

v_call: TRBV20-1
j_call: TRBJ2-1
clone_size: -
d_call: TRBD2
cdr3_nt: TGCAGTGCTAGAGATCCCTCAACTACTAGCGGGAGGGCCGATCAGCAGTTCTTC
cdr3_aa: CSARDPSTTSGRADQQFF

v_call: TRBV15
j_call: TRBJ2-3
clone_size: medium-sized
d_call: -
cdr3_nt: TGTGCCACCAGCAGAGAACAGGGCAGTCCCACAGATACGCAGTATTTT
cdr3_aa: CATSREQGSPTDTQYF

v_call: TRBV28
j_call: TRBJ1-1
clone_size: -
d_call: TRBD1
cdr3_nt: TGTGCCAGCAGTCTTCTAGCCGGGACAGGGGGACTGAACACTGAAGCTCTCTTT
cdr3_aa: CASSLLAGTGGLNTEALF

v_call: TRBV7-3
j_call: TRBJ2-7
clone_size: -
d_call: TRBD2
cdr3_nt: TGTGCCAGCAGCTTAACGTGGACTAGCGGGGCCAACTCCTACGAGCAGTACTTC
cdr3_aa: CASSLTWTSGANSYEQYF

v_call: TRBV6-1
j_call: TRBJ2-1
clone_size: many
d_call: -
cdr3_nt: TGTGCCAGCAGTGCGGGGAACAATGAGCAGTTCTTC
cdr3_aa: CASSAGNNEQFF

v_call: TRBV5-1
j_call: TRBJ2-1
clone_size: many
d_call: TRBD1
cdr3_nt: TGCGCCAGCAGCCTGACAGGGGTTTTCAACAATGAGCAGTTCTTC
cdr3_aa: CASSLTGVFNNEQFF

v_call: TRBV19
j_call: TRBJ2-7
clone_size: -
d_call: -
cdr3_nt: TGTGCCAGTAAGGTCTCGTCCGGGATTTACGAGCAGTACTTC
cdr3_aa: CASKVSSGIYEQYF

v_call: TRBV5-8
j_call: TRBJ2-1
clone_size: many
d_call: TRBD2
cdr3_nt: TGTGCCAGCAGGATAAAACCGGGACTAGCTAACTCCGTCAATGAGCAGTTCTTC
cdr3_aa: CASRIKPGLANSVNEQFF

v_call: TRBV19
j_call: TRBJ2-2
clone_size: -
d_call: -
cdr3_nt: TGTGCCAGTGGGGTTGGACTGATGAACACCGGGGAGCTGTTTTTT
cdr3_aa: CASGVGLMNTGELFF

v_call: TRBV24-1
j_call: TRBJ2-3
clone_size: -
d_call: -
cdr3_nt: TGTGCCACAACCGGGCCCGGGCGCACAGATACGCAGTATTTT
cdr3_aa: CATTGPGRTDTQYF

v_call: TRBV2
j_call: TRBJ2-1
clone_size: once
d_call: -
cdr3_nt: TGTGCCAGCAATCCCATGAGCAGCAATGGGTACAATGAGCAGTTCTTC
cdr3_aa: CASNPMSSNGYNEQFF

v_call: TRBV12-3/TRBV12-4
j_call: TRBJ1-1
clone_size: -
d_call: -
cdr3_nt: TGTGCTAGTGGTCTCCGGACGACCCAGAACACTGAAGCTTCCTTT
cdr3_aa: CASGLRTTQNTEASF

v_call: TRBV4-1
j_call: TRBJ2-7
clone_size: many
d_call: TRBD2
cdr3_nt: TGCGCCAGCAGCCAAGAAGCGGCTAGCGGGACCGATTCCTACGAGCAGTACTTC
cdr3_aa: CASSQEAASGTDSYEQYF

v_call: TRBV9
j_call: TRBJ1-2
clone_size: -
d_call: -
cdr3_nt: TGTGCCAGCAGCGACACCCCGGGGAACTATGGCTACACCTTC
cdr3_aa: CASSDTPGNYGYTF

v_call: TRBV7-3
j_call: TRBJ2-3
clone_size: many
d_call: TRBD2
cdr3_nt: TGTGCCAGCAGCTCTAGCGGGGGGCTGGGAGATACGCAGTATTTT
cdr3_aa: CASSSSGGLGDTQYF

v_call: TRBV27
j_call: TRBJ2-5
clone_size: -
d_call: -
cdr3_nt: TGTGCCAGCAGTCGACGGAGACAAGAGACCCAGTACTTC
cdr3_aa: CASSRRRQETQYF

v_call: TRBV7-3
j_call: TRBJ2-1
clone_size: -
d_call: TRBD2
cdr3_nt: TGTGCCAGCAGCTTAGGACTAGCGGGGATTTACAATGAGCAGTTCTTC
cdr3_aa: CASSLGLAGIYNEQFF

v_call: TRBV7-6
j_call: TRBJ2-5
clone_size: -
d_call: -
cdr3_nt: TGTGCCAGCAGCTTAGCTCCGACCAATTCTGAGACCCAGTACTTC
cdr3_aa: CASSLAPTNSETQYF

v_call: TRBV19
j_call: TRBJ1-5
clone_size: -
d_call: -
cdr3_nt: TGTGCCAGTAGCACCACACGGGGTGGTCAGCCCCAGCATTTT
cdr3_aa: CASSTTRGGQPQHF

v_call: TRBV5-1
j_call: TRBJ2-3
clone_size: many
d_call: -
cdr3_nt: TGCGCCAGCAGCTTGGAGGCACAGGGCTTTGGAGATACGCAGTATTTT
cdr3_aa: CASSLEAQGFGDTQYF

v_call: TRBV7-6
j_call: TRBJ2-7
clone_size: -
d_call: TRBD2
cdr3_nt: TGTGCCAGCAGCCCCACTAGCGGGAGCTTCTACGAGCAGTACTTC
cdr3_aa: CASSPTSGSFYEQYF

v_call: TRBV6-2/TRBV6-3
j_call: TRBJ2-3
clone_size: once
d_call: TRBD1
cdr3_nt: TGTGCCAGCAGGTCCGGGACAGGGGTCGACACAGATACGCAGTATTTT
cdr3_aa: CASRSGTGVDTDTQYF

v_call: TRBV20-1
j_call: TRBJ1-3
clone_size: -
d_call: TRBD1
cdr3_nt: TGCAGTGCTAGAGGGGACAGGGAGTTCACCATATATTTT
cdr3_aa: CSARGDREFTIYF

v_call: TRBV6-6
j_call: TRBJ2-1
clone_size: many
d_call: -
cdr3_nt: TGTGCCAGCAGTTACGTGTGGGGGCCCAACAATGAGCAGTTCTTC
cdr3_aa: CASSYVWGPNNEQFF